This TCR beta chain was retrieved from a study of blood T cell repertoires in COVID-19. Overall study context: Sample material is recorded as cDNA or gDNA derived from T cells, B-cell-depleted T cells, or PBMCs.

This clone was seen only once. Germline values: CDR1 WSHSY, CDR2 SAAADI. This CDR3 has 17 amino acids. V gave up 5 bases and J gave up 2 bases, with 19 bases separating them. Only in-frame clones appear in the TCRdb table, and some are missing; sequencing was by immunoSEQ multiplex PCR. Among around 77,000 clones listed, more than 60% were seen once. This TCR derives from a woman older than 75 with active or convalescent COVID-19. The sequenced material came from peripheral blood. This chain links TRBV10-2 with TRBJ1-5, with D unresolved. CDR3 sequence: CASSLSGMAIGNQPQHF. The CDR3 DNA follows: TGCGCCAGCAGTCTCTCCGGGATGGCGATCGGCAATCAGCCCCAGCATTTT.